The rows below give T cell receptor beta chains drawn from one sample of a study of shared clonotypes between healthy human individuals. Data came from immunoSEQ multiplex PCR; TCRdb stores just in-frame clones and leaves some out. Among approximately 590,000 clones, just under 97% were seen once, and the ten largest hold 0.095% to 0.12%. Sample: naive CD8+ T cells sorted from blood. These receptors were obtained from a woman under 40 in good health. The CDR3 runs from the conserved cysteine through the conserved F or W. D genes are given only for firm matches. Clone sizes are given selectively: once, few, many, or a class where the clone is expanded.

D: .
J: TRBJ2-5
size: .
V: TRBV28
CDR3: CASSFAGDNQETQYF
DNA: TGTGCCAGCAGTTTTGCAGGAGACAACCAAGAGACCCAGTACTTC

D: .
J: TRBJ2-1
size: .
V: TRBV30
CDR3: CAWKGRDSYNEQFF
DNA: TGTGCCTGGAAGGGACGGGACTCCTACAATGAGCAGTTCTTC

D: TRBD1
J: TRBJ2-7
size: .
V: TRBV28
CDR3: CASSFRDRGLHEQYF
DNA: TGTGCCAGCAGTTTTCGGGACAGGGGGCTCCACGAGCAGTACTTC

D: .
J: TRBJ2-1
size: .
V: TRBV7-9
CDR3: CASSHADGSNYNEQFF
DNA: TGTGCCAGCAGCCATGCTGACGGGAGCAACTACAATGAGCAGTTCTTC

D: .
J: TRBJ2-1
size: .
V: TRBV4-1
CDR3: CASSQGSWNEQFF
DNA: TGCGCCAGCAGCCAAGGTTCCTGGAATGAGCAGTTCTTC

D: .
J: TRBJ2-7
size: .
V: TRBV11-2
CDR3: CASSLFLEPYEQYF
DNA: TGTGCCAGCAGCTTATTCTTAGAGCCCTACGAGCAGTACTTC

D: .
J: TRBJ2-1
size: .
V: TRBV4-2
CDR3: CASSPAAGMSSYNEQFF
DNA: TGTGCCAGCAGCCCTGCGGCAGGGATGAGCTCCTACAATGAGCAGTTCTTC

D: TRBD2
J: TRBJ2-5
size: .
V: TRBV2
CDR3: CASSVEGQGLAEIQETQYF
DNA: TGTGCCAGCAGTGTGGAGGGCCAAGGACTAGCGGAGATCCAAGAGACCCAGTACTTC

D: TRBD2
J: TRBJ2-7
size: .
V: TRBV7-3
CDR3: CASSFPLAGGEQYF
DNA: TGTGCCAGCAGCTTTCCACTAGCGGGAGGCGAGCAGTACTTC

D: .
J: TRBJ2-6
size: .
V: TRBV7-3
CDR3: CASSRSRTSGANVLTF
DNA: TGTGCCAGCAGCCGAAGCCGTACCTCTGGGGCCAACGTCCTGACTTTC

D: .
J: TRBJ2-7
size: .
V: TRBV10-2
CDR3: CASSTGSPYEQYF
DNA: TGCGCCTCATCGACCGGGTCCCCCTACGAGCAGTACTTC

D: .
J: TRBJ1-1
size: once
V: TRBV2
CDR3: CASSGPGGLNTEAFF
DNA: TGTGCCAGCAGTGGGCCGGGGGGGCTGAACACTGAAGCTTTCTTT

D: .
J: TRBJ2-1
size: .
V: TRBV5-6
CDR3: CASSLGIGDNEQFF
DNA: TGTGCCAGCAGCTTAGGCATAGGAGACAATGAGCAGTTCTTC

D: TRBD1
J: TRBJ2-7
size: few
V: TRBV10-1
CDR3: CASSATGGLGEQYF
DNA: TGCGCCAGCAGTGCGACAGGGGGCCTCGGGGAGCAGTACTTC

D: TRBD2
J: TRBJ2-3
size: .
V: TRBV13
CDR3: CASSLGNMASGIGDTQYF
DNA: TGTGCCAGCAGCCTCGGTAATATGGCTAGCGGGATTGGAGATACGCAGTATTTT

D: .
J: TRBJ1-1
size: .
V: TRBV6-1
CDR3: CASVPMMIGNTEAFF
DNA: TGTGCCAGCGTCCCCATGATGATCGGGAACACTGAAGCTTTCTTT

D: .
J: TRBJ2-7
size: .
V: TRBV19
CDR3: CASSISGSYEQYF
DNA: TGTGCCAGTAGTATCAGCGGGTCCTACGAGCAGTACTTC

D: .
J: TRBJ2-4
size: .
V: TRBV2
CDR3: CASTEGGEDIQYF
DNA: TGTGCCAGCACCGAGGGGGGGGAGGACATTCAGTACTTC

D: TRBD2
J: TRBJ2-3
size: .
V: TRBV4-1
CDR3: CASSQERLAGADTQYF
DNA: TGCGCCAGCAGCCAAGAGCGGTTAGCGGGAGCAGATACGCAGTATTTT

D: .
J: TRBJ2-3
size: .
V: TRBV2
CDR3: CASSEGRADTQYF
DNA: TGTGCCAGCAGTGAAGGGCGGGCAGATACGCAGTATTTT

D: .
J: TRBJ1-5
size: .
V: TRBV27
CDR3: CASSLSAGSFNQPQHF
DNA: TGTGCCAGCAGTTTATCGGCAGGTAGCTTCAATCAGCCCCAGCATTTT

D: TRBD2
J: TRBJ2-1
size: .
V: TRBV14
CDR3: CASSPLAGGLDEQFF
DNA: TGTGCCAGCAGCCCACTAGCGGGAGGGCTGGATGAGCAGTTCTTC

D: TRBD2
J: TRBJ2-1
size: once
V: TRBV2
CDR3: CASSDLPGTSVASSYNEQFF
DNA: TGTGCCAGCAGTGATTTGCCGGGGACTAGCGTTGCTAGCTCCTACAATGAGCAGTTCTTC